Sequencing of this TCR beta chain was carried out in a study of spatial heterogeneity in lung cancer. Germline CDR1 and CDR2: KGHDR and SFDVKD. The CDR3 totals 10 residues. V lost 9 bases to trimming and J lost 12 bases, with 12 bases between them. Sample time point: sample taken at primary tumor resection. The donor population consisted of approximately 70 patients with untreated, early-stage non-small cell lung cancer. Single TCR cDNA molecules each had their own unique molecular identifier. TCRdb re-analysed the 5' RACE reads in MiXCR, keeping a single row per CDR3 protein. The sample records roughly 79,000 distinct CDR3 sequences, 8% being singletons.

The source material was PBMCs, sampled at surgery. The rearrangement uses TRBV24-1 and TRBJ2-3; TRBD1 or TRBD2 may be the D gene (6 bases each). This TCR was recovered from a male donor with early-stage non-small cell lung cancer. In DNA form, the CDR3 reads TGTGCCACCGGCTCGGGGGCCCAGTATTTT. It encodes CATGSGAQYF.